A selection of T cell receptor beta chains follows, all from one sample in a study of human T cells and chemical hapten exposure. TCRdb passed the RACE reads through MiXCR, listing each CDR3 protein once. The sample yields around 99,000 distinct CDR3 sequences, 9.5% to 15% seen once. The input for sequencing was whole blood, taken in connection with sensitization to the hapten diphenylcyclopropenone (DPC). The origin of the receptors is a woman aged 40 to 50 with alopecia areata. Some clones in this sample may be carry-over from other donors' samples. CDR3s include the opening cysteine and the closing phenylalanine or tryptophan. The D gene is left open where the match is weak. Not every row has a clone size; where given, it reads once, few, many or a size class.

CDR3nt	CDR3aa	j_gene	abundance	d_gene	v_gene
TGCAGTGCTCAAGGGACAGGGATCAATCAGCCCCAGCATTTT	CSAQGTGINQPQHF	TRBJ1-5	many	TRBD1	TRBV20-1
TGTGCCAGCAGGGCGGGATACCATACGCAGTATTTT	CASRAGYHTQYF	TRBJ2-3	NA	NA	TRBV28
TGTGCCAGCAGTTTCCTAGACAGCTACGAGCAGTACTTC	CASSFLDSYEQYF	TRBJ2-7	few	NA	TRBV28
TGTGCCAGCAGCCCACCCGGGACTAGCGGGACAAATACGCAGTATTTT	CASSPPGTSGTNTQYF	TRBJ2-3	many	TRBD2	TRBV7-6
TGTGCCAGCTCACCAAGGACAGGGGCAACTGAAGCTTTCTTT	CASSPRTGATEAFF	TRBJ1-1	NA	TRBD1	TRBV18
TGTGCCAGCAGCTTAGCGCCAGGGGTCAACCCCTCCTACGAGCAGTACTTC	CASSLAPGVNPSYEQYF	TRBJ2-7	few	NA	TRBV7-6
TGCAGCCCTAGCGGGAGCTTACGCACAGATACGCAGTATTTT	CSPSGSLRTDTQYF	TRBJ2-3	NA	TRBD2	TRBV20-1
TGTGCCAGCAGTCTCCACCGGGACAGGGGACCCTACGAGCAGTACTTC	CASSLHRDRGPYEQYF	TRBJ2-7	NA	TRBD1	TRBV6-5
TGTGCCAGCGGACCGGGACAGAACACAGATACGCAGTATTTT	CASGPGQNTDTQYF	TRBJ2-3	NA	TRBD1	TRBV28
TGTGCCAGCAGTGGCCGGGACAGGGGTTACGAGCAGTACTTC	CASSGRDRGYEQYF	TRBJ2-7	many	TRBD1	TRBV2
TGTGCCAGCAGCTCTGACCCTGGTCGAAACACCGGGGAGCTGTTTTTT	CASSSDPGRNTGELFF	TRBJ2-2	few	NA	TRBV5-4
TGTGCCAGCAGCCATAGCAAGAGCTCCTACAATGAGCAGTTCTTC	CASSHSKSSYNEQFF	TRBJ2-1	few	NA	TRBV3-1
TGTGCCAGCAGTTTTAAGCGTTCTGGGGCCAACGTCCTGACTTTC	CASSFKRSGANVLTF	TRBJ2-6	many	NA	TRBV27
TGTGCCAGCAGCCCGGGACTAGCCAAAAACGAGCAGTACTTC	CASSPGLAKNEQYF	TRBJ2-7	few	TRBD2	TRBV27
TGTGCCAGCAATCCACAGGGGTCTGGAAACACCATATATTTT	CASNPQGSGNTIYF	TRBJ1-3	few	TRBD1	TRBV6-6
TGTGCCAGCAGCTTAAACCGGGACAGGTGGAAGTTC	CASSLNRDRWKF	TRBJ2-7	few	TRBD1	TRBV5-6
TGCAGTGCTGGCGGCGGACAGTCTTACACAGATACGCAGTATTTT	CSAGGGQSYTDTQYF	TRBJ2-3	many	NA	TRBV20-1
TGTGCCAGCAGTGACTCGTATCAGGGAGGGACACTCGAGCAGTTCTTC	CASSDSYQGGTLEQFF	TRBJ2-1	many	NA	TRBV6-4
TGTGCCAGCAGCTTAGTGACGGATAATTCACCCCTCCACTTT	CASSLVTDNSPLHF	TRBJ1-6	many	NA	TRBV5-6
TGTGCCAGCAGGGGACAGGGTATGGGAGAGCAGTACTTC	CASRGQGMGEQYF	TRBJ2-7	NA	TRBD1	TRBV2
TGTGCCAGCAGTGCGATGACAGGGCATGGAAACACCATATATTTT	CASSAMTGHGNTIYF	TRBJ1-3	many	TRBD1	TRBV7-6
TGTGCCAGCAGCTTAGAAAGTAAGGGTGAGCAGTTCTTC	CASSLESKGEQFF	TRBJ2-1	few	NA	TRBV7-2
TGCAGCGTTGGAAGCCCCGGCGGTGGCTACACCTTC	CSVGSPGGGYTF	TRBJ1-2	NA	NA	TRBV29-1
TGTGCCAGCTCACCGAATCGCGGGGCGGACACTGAAGCTTTCTTT	CASSPNRGADTEAFF	TRBJ1-1	many	NA	TRBV18
TGTGCCAGCAGCTTAGTGGAGGGAAATACTGAAGCTTTCTTT	CASSLVEGNTEAFF	TRBJ1-1	once	NA	TRBV7-9
TGTGCCAGCAGCTTGCCCCTTAGCGGGGCTAGCTCCTACAATGAGCAGTTCTTC	CASSLPLSGASSYNEQFF	TRBJ2-1	many	TRBD2	TRBV7-8
TGTGCCAGCACGCACGGGCCGGGACAGGGGAGCTCCTATAATTCACCCCTCCACTTT	CASTHGPGQGSSYNSPLHF	TRBJ1-6	few	TRBD1	TRBV7-9
TGTGCCAGTATCAACTCCTACAATGAGCAGTTCTTC	CASINSYNEQFF	TRBJ2-1	few	NA	TRBV19
TGTGCCAGCACCTCGACCGGGACTCCCTTAGACAATGAGCAGTTCTTC	CASTSTGTPLDNEQFF	TRBJ2-1	many	NA	TRBV28
TGCGCCAGCAGCCAAGATCTACGGCAGGATGAGCAGTTCTTC	CASSQDLRQDEQFF	TRBJ2-1	once	NA	TRBV4-1
TGTGCCAGCAGTGGGCAGATCTCTGGGGCCAACGTCCTGACTTTC	CASSGQISGANVLTF	TRBJ2-6	many	NA	TRBV2
TGCAGCGTGAACGCGTACGGTGGAGAGACCCAGTACTTC	CSVNAYGGETQYF	TRBJ2-5	NA	NA	TRBV29-1
TGCAGCGCCAAAGACAGGGCTAGGAACACCGGGGAGCTGTTTTTT	CSAKDRARNTGELFF	TRBJ2-2	NA	TRBD1	TRBV29-1
TGCAGTGCCCGCCGGGACAGCTACGAGCAGTACTTC	CSARRDSYEQYF	TRBJ2-7	few	TRBD1	TRBV20-1